This T cell receptor beta chain appears in the sequencing data of a study of blood T cell repertoires in COVID-19. Study as a whole: The analysed material was cDNA or gDNA that came from T cells, B-cell-depleted T cells, or PBMCs.

Germline CDR1 reads SGDLS; CDR2 reads YYNGEE. This CDR3 is 14 amino acids long. Trimming shortened V by 0 bases and J by 0 bases, and 7 bases separated the two germline ends. Per the original methods: Nucleated cell counts were estimated from reference gene primer amplification. The repertoire was sequenced with immunoSEQ multiplex PCR; TCRdb's copy has only in-frame clones and lacks some. The V and J calls and the clone size are those of that table, but D and trimming were determined from the DNA. In the table there are under 200,000 clones, 65% to 90% of which are singletons. The receptor was isolated from a man aged 55 to 69 with acute or convalescent COVID-19. This rearrangement joins TRBV9 to TRBJ2-7; D is unclear. Sequencing input: peripheral blood. The CDR3 region is CASSVATGSYEQYF. CDR3 bases: TGTGCCAGCAGCGTAGCGACGGGCTCCTACGAGCAGTACTTC.